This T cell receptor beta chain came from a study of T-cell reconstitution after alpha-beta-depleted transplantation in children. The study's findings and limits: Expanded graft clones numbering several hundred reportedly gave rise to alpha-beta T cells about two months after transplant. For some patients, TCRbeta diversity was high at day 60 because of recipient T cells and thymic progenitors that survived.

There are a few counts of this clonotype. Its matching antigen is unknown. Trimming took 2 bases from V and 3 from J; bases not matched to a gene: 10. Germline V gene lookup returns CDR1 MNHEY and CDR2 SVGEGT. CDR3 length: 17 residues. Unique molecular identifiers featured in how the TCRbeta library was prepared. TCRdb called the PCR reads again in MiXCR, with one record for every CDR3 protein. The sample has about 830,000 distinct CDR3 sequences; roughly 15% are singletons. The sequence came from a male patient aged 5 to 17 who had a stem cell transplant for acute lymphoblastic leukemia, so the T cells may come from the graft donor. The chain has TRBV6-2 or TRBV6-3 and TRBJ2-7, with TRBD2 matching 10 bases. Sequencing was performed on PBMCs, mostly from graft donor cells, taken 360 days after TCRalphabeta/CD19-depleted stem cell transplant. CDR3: CASSYASGSTVGYEQYF. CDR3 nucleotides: TGTGCCAGCAGTTACGCTAGCGGGAGTACGGTTGGCTACGAGCAGTACTTC.